Below are 24 T cell receptor beta chains sequenced from a single sample in a study of T cells expressing NK-cell markers. TCRdb reprocessed the 5' RACE reads, with one entry per CDR3 protein and no DNA. Its table lists approximately 440,000 distinct CDR3 sequences. Sequencing was done on a sample of blood T cells: a sorted CD56 or NKG2C T cell subset, CD4+ or CD8+ T cells, or bulk PBMC T cells (not recorded which). The receptors derive from a woman aged 45-60 years in good health.

The chain joins TRBV14 to TRBJ1-6; TCRdb's D call of TRBD1 is untestable without DNA. This CDR3 is 15 amino acids long. CDR1 is SGHDN and CDR2 is FVKESK in the germline V gene. The CDR3 sequence: CASSPRDRVFSPLHF. Full variable domain (remainder filled in from reference TRBV14 and TRBJ1-6): EAGVTQFPSHSVIEKGQTVTLRCDPISGHDNLYWYRRVMGKEIKFLLHFVKESKQDESGMPNNRFLAERTGGTYSTLKVQPAELEDSGVYFCASSPRDRVFSPLHFGNGTRLTVT.

The chain joins TRBV4-1 to TRBJ2-1; there is no DNA to check the TCRdb D call of TRBD1. Germline V gene data show CDR1 as MGHRA and CDR2 as YSYEKL. CDR3 length equals 15 residues. The CDR3 spells CASSKGQGASNEQFF.

The chain joins TRBV3-1 to TRBJ2-1; TCRdb selects TRBD2, and the lack of DNA leaves this call unchecked. Germline V CDR1 and CDR2: LGHDT, YNNKEL (reference sequence). The CDR3 totals 15 residues. This chain's CDR3 is CASSQDLVGSGEQFF.

This rearrangement joins TRBV6-5 to TRBJ2-3; TCRdb returns TRBD2, unconfirmable since there is no DNA. CDR3 size: 16 residues. The germline gives CDR1 MNHEY, CDR2 SVGAGI. CDR3 sequence reads: CASSTSGRPITDTQYF.

The CDR3 loop is CASSLSFLKELFF. The V gene is TRBV27, the J gene TRBJ1-4. Germline CDR1 MNHEY, CDR2 SMNVEV (reference sequence). This CDR3 has 13 residues.

The chain links TRBV15 to TRBJ2-7. From germline, CDR1 is LNHNV and CDR2 YYDKDF (reference sequence). The CDR3 runs 13 residues. The CDR3 loop is CATSRDYVYEQYF.

V and J are TRBV4-1 and TRBJ2-7. The CDR3 spans 13 residues. Germline V gene data show CDR1 as MGHRA and CDR2 as YSYEKL. CDR3: CASSQEGSYEQYF.

The V call is TRBV30, the J call TRBJ2-5; with no DNA, the TCRdb D assignment of TRBD2 cannot be verified. The CDR3 runs 16 residues. Germline V lookup: CDR1 GTSNPN, CDR2 SVGIG (reference sequence). The CDR3 is CAWSAYGLAGAETQYF.

CDR3 amino acids: CASSIAAGDNQPQHF. J is TRBJ1-5 and V is TRBV19; TCRdb's D call, TRBD1, is unchecked because there is no DNA. Germline V gene data show CDR1 as LNHDA and CDR2 as SQIVND (reference sequence). The CDR3 consists of 15 residues.

The chain uses TRBV5-1 and TRBJ2-1. Germline V gene data show CDR1 as SGHRS and CDR2 as YFSETQ. The CDR3 contains 14 residues. This CDR3 reads CASSLVGAYNEQFF.

This chain uses TRBV14 with TRBJ2-6; absent DNA, TCRdb's TRBD2 call cannot be checked. In germline, CDR1 is SGHDN, CDR2 FVKESK. The CDR3 contains 13 residues. Here the CDR3 reads CASSQLVPNVLTF.

The chain has TRBV14 and TRBJ1-6; TCRdb's assignment of TRBD1 cannot be checked, as there is no DNA. This CDR3 has 15 residues. Per germline, CDR1 SGHDN and CDR2 FVKESK. The CDR3 loop is CASSQLGQGNSPLHF.

The V gene is TRBV5-1, the J gene TRBJ2-1; as DNA is missing, the TRBD2 call by TCRdb cannot be tested. The CDR3 has 15 amino acids. The germline V gene has CDR1 SGHRS and CDR2 YFSETQ. The CDR3 loop is CASSFLAGPRLEQFF.

CDR3 in amino acids: CASSSLTMSSKNIQYF. J is TRBJ2-4 and V is TRBV5-6; absent DNA, TCRdb's TRBD1 call cannot be checked. This CDR3 is 16 amino acids long. Germline V lookup: CDR1 SGHDT, CDR2 YYEEEE.

The chain carries TRBV9 and TRBJ2-1. The CDR3 runs 15 residues. Germline-derived CDR1 and CDR2 are SGDLS and YYNGEE. The CDR3 is CASSVLGFSYNEQFF.

V usage is TRBV5-1 and J usage is TRBJ2-2. The CDR3 runs to 15 residues. Looked up from germline, CDR1 is SGHRS and CDR2 is YFSETQ. CDR3 in amino acids: CASSSDLASGGELFF.

CDR3: CASSLEGRGYQETQYF. This chain connects TRBV11-3 to TRBJ2-5; TCRdb's D call of TRBD1 is untestable without DNA. In germline, CDR1 is SGHNT, CDR2 YENEEA. CDR3 length: 16 amino acids.

This chain uses TRBV27 with TRBJ2-1; TCRdb indicates TRBD2, and absent DNA this call remains unverified. Germline CDR1 is MNHEY and CDR2 is SMNVEV (reference sequence). The CDR3 length is 17 residues. The CDR3 region is CASSFSRTSGFPNEQFF.

V and J are TRBV12-3 or TRBV12-4 and TRBJ2-7; TCRdb outputs TRBD1, but without DNA this stays unchecked. The CDR3 length is 16 residues. This chain's CDR3 is CASSVLGSLFTYEQYF.

The chain couples TRBV5-6 to TRBJ2-2; no DNA is available, so the TRBD1 call from TCRdb remains unchecked. Germline values: CDR1 SGHDT, CDR2 YYEEEE. This CDR3 spans 17 amino acids. This CDR3 is CASSLELLTGNTGELFF.

The chain employs TRBV9 and TRBJ2-1; TCRdb names TRBD1, which stays unverified in the absence of DNA. Germline-derived CDR1 and CDR2 are SGDLS and YYNGEE. This CDR3 spans 15 amino acids. This CDR3 reads CASSTQGTLATEQFF.

CDR3 region: CASSHPGRWREEDNEQFF. V usage is TRBV4-1 and J usage is TRBJ2-1; TCRdb designates TRBD2, a call that cannot be tested without DNA. The length of the CDR3 is 18 residues. CDR1 is MGHRA and CDR2 is YSYEKL in the germline V gene.

The gene calls are TRBV11-3 and TRBJ2-5; the TRBD2 assignment by TCRdb is unverifiable without DNA. This CDR3 region has 17 residues. CDR1 is SGHNT and CDR2 is YENEEA in the germline V gene. The CDR3 sequence: CASTRKLSGRGEETQYF. Full variable domain (outside the CDR3, taken from reference TRBV11-3 and TRBJ2-5): EAGVVQSPRYKIIEKKQPVAFWCNPISGHNTLYWYLQNLGQGPELLIRYENEEAVDDSQLPKDRFSAERLKGVDSTLKIQPAELGDSAVYLCASTRKLSGRGEETQYFGPGTRLLVL.

The V and J genes are TRBV12-3 or TRBV12-4 and TRBJ2-5; TCRdb outputs TRBD1, but without DNA this stays unchecked. This CDR3 is built from 14 residues. The CDR3 protein is CASSPGRNQETQYF.